The present T cell receptor beta chain was sequenced within a study of shared clonotypes between healthy human individuals. Study-level background: Each donor's CD8 memory used one plate, CD8 naive two, each CD4 subset three.

Produced via immunoSEQ multiplex PCR; TCRdb's table is partial and in-frame only. The sample shows over a million clones, around 97% of them seen only once. The origin of this receptor is a man aged 25 to 45 in good health. The sequencing sample was made of naive CD4+ T cells sorted from blood. Documented subset: CD45RA+ positively selected.

CDR3 nucleotide sequence: TGTGCCAGCAGTGAACTGGAGTCCTACAATGAGCAGTTCTTC. This sequence encodes CASSELESYNEQFF. The chain joins TRBV25-1 to TRBJ2-1; D gene ambiguous. CDR1 and CDR2 (germline): MGHDK, SYGVNS. Trimming pared 2 bases from V and 1 base from J, leaving 6 bases between. The CDR3 length is 14 residues.